The 30 T cell receptor beta chains in this list originate from one sample, sequenced in a study of regulatory T cells in long-lasting Graves disease. The TCR beta library used iRepertoire HTBI primers with Arm-PCR amplification of CDR3. TCRdb reprocessed the multiplex PCR reads with MiXCR, giving one entry per CDR3 protein. This sample has 700,000 or so distinct CDR3 sequences, with about 32% found just once. The time point: persistent/refractory GD, antithyroid drugs over 5 years with positive TRAb. After RNA was extracted from PBMCs, the TCR library was made from it. The material sequenced was peripheral blood mononuclear cells (PBMCs), taken when the disease was refractory, from a patient treated with antithyroid drugs. The receptors derive from a female donor with Graves disease.

The chain joins TRBV28 to TRBJ1-2; D gene uncertain. Germline CDR1 is MDHEN and CDR2 is SYDVKM. Trimming shortened V by 5 bases and J by 2 bases, and 12 bases separated the two germline ends. This CDR3 region has 14 residues. The CDR3 loop is CASSQRGRNYGYTF. The CDR3 region has the DNA TGTGCCAGCAGTCAGAGAGGGAGGAACTATGGCTACACCTTC.

This clonotype was counted ten times or more. CDR3 protein: CASSSRTSGTYEQYF. In DNA, the CDR3 is TGTGCCAGCAGTTCTCGGACTAGCGGTACCTACGAGCAGTACTTC. The V and J genes are TRBV28 and TRBJ2-7, with 10 bases matching TRBD2. Germline loops: CDR1 MDHEN, CDR2 SYDVKM. The trim removed 4 bases at V and 2 bases at J, leaving 5 bases unmatched. The CDR3 sequence is 15 residues long.

This clonotype was observed a single time. J is TRBJ1-5 and V is TRBV7-2, with TRBD1 identical over 9 bases. This CDR3 comprises 14 residues. The germline V gene encodes CDR1 SGHTA and CDR2 FQGNSA. Trimming cost V 6 bases and J 6 bases; bases outside gene matches: 6. CDR3: CASRYGTGPQPQHF. CDR3 bases: TGTGCCAGCAGGTACGGGACAGGGCCTCAGCCCCAGCATTTT.

The V and J genes are TRBV30 and TRBJ1-1; D not certain. The germline CDR1 and CDR2 sequences are GTSNPN and SVGIG (reference sequence). The CDR3 is made up of 13 amino acids. V lost 3 bases and J 5 bases, leaving 13 bases between the germline ends. CDR3 in DNA: TGTGCCTGGAGAGAATCCGCGAGGACTGAAGCTTTCTTT. Translating gives CAWRESARTEAFF.

This clonotype has a handful of counts. The chain couples TRBV14 to TRBJ2-5, with a possible D match to TRBD2 (6 bases). Trimming removed 0 bases from V and 4 bases from J, with 15 bases in between. From germline, CDR1 is SGHDN and CDR2 FVKESK. The CDR3 sequence is 16 residues long. The CDR3 sequence: CASSQDGVSGSETQYF. In DNA, the CDR3 is TGTGCCAGCAGCCAAGATGGCGTTAGCGGCTCAGAGACCCAGTACTTC.

The chain carries TRBV6-1 and TRBJ1-1; 9 bases are shared with TRBD1. The V segment lost 6 bases and the J segment 5 bases; nucleotides outside the gene matches: 10. The CDR3 covers 15 residues. Germline loops: CDR1 MNHNS, CDR2 SASEGT. The CDR3 nucleotides read TGTGCCAGCAGGGACAGGGGAGCCTCGGCGACTGAAGCTTTCTTT. Its translation is CASRDRGASATEAFF.

This clonotype was counted ten times or more. The chain joins TRBV28 to TRBJ1-4, with D possibly matching TRBD1 (6 bases). The germline V gene has CDR1 MDHEN and CDR2 SYDVKM. V was trimmed by 6 bases and J by 3 bases, leaving 14 bases between them. There are 15 residues in the CDR3. CDR3 sequence: CASSTNRVPNEKLFF. The CDR3 bases are TGTGCCAGCAGCACTAACAGGGTGCCTAATGAAAAACTGTTTTTT. Supplemented by reference TRBV28 and TRBJ1-4, the full variable domain reads DVKVTQSSRYLVKRTGEKVFLECVQDMDHENMFWYRQDPGLGLRLIYFSYDVKMKEKGDIPEGYSVSREKKERFSLILESASTNQTSMYLCASSTNRVPNEKLFFGSGTQLSVL.

This clonotype was counted many times. V and J are TRBV2 and TRBJ1-1, with no clear D. V shed 7 bases and J shed 1 base, with 10 bases lying between them. The germline V gene has CDR1 SNHLY and CDR2 FYNNEI. The CDR3 spans 13 residues. CDR3 nucleotide sequence: TGTGCCAGCACCCCTGACGGGAACACTGAAGCTTTCTTT. Protein product: CASTPDGNTEAFF.

V and J are TRBV20-1 and TRBJ1-2; TRBD1 might be the D (5 bases). Germline V lookup: CDR1 DFQATT, CDR2 SNEGSKA (reference sequence). The CDR3 length is 14 residues. V gave up 0 bases and J gave up 0 bases, with 8 bases separating them. The CDR3 reads CSARDRAANYGYTF. CDR3 DNA sequence: TGCAGTGCTAGAGACAGGGCTGCTAACTATGGCTACACCTTC.

This clonotype was detected many times. CDR3 sequence reads: CASSQAGEMETQYF. Written as DNA, the CDR3 is TGTGCCAGCAGCCAAGCAGGGGAGATGGAGACCCAGTACTTC. The chain is built from TRBV3-1 and TRBJ2-5, with TRBD1 as a possible D gene (6 bases). The CDR3 is made up of 14 amino acids. Trimming left V 1 base short and J 5 bases short, with 11 bases between. Germline V lookup: CDR1 LGHDT, CDR2 YNNKEL (reference sequence).

This clonotype has a single count. The chain employs TRBV5-1 and TRBJ2-7, with D perhaps assigned TRBD1 or TRBD2 (5 bases each). CDR1 is SGHRS, CDR2 YFSETQ, per germline. Trimming took off 1 base at V and 5 bases at J, with 10 bases between the two ends. The CDR3 covers 13 residues. Here the CDR3 DNA reads TGCGCCAGCAGCTTGAGGGGAGACAACGAGCAGTACTTC. Amino acids: CASSLRGDNEQYF.

The V call is TRBV18, the J call TRBJ1-1; 8 bases match TRBD1. The CDR3 is 16 residues long. The J segment lost 1 base and the V segment lost 1 base, leaving 5 bases of the junction unmatched. CDR1 and CDR2 from the germline V gene are KGHSH and LQKENI. CDR3 sequence: CASSPRAGGENTEAFF. The CDR3 bases are TGTGCCAGCTCACCACGGGCAGGGGGCGAGAACACTGAAGCTTTCTTT.

The table lists this clonotype with many counts. The chain joins TRBV2 to TRBJ1-5; 11 bases map to TRBD1. There are 14 residues in the CDR3. Per germline, CDR1 SNHLY and CDR2 FYNNEI. Trimming took 8 bases from V and 7 from J; bases not matched to a gene: 7. The CDR3 protein is CASDLGTGGQPQHF. For the CDR3, the DNA is TGTGCCAGCGACCTTGGGACAGGGGGGCAGCCCCAGCATTTT.

Regarding this clonotype: A read error may produce the germline difference seen at one junction end. This chain uses TRBV29-1 with TRBJ1-1; maybe TRBD1 (5 bases). Germline values: CDR1 SQVTM, CDR2 ANQGSEA. This CDR3 has 14 residues. Written as DNA, the CDR3 is TGCAGCGTTGGAAGGGGCGGCCTGAACACTGGAGCTTTCTTT. Protein sequence: CSVGRGGLNTGAFF.

In its sample, this clonotype was seen a few times. The chain employs TRBV6-1 and TRBJ1-4, with D possibly TRBD1 on 6 matching bases. This CDR3 region has 15 residues. Between the trimmed V and J ends, which lost 7 bases and 1 base, there was a span of 13 bases. Germline V gives CDR1 MNHNS, CDR2 SASEGT. CDR3 bases: TGTGCCAGCACCAAGGGGGTTGGAACTAATGAAAAACTGTTTTTT. This gives the protein CASTKGVGTNEKLFF.

The rearrangement uses TRBV20-1 and TRBJ2-7, with TRBD1 as a possible D gene (5 bases). The CDR3 totals 14 residues. The germline CDR1 and CDR2 sequences are DFQATT and SNEGSKA (reference sequence). Trimming cost V 6 bases and J 0 bases, with 15 bases left between them. CDR3 in DNA: TGCAGTGCCCCCCAAAGACAGAACTCCTACGAGCAGTACTTC. Its protein product is CSAPQRQNSYEQYF.

The CDR3 protein is CASSRYGLSETQYF. The CDR3 nucleotides read TGTGCCAGCAGCCGATATGGCCTTTCGGAGACCCAGTACTTC. This chain links TRBV7-6 with TRBJ2-5, with D unresolved. The V gene lost 5 bases and the J gene lost 5 bases, with 15 bases spanning the gap. Per the germline V gene, CDR1 is SGHVS and CDR2 is FNYEAQ. This CDR3 spans 14 amino acids.

The chain recombines TRBV6-2 or TRBV6-3 with TRBJ1-1; 8 bases align to TRBD1. The CDR3 is 13 amino acids. Germline V gives CDR1 MNHEY, CDR2 SVGEGT. V lost 7 bases to trimming and J lost 4 bases; unmatched junction nucleotides: 5. The CDR3 spells CASTRQGSTEAFF. CDR3 nucleotide sequence: TGTGCCAGCACGCGACAGGGGAGCACTGAAGCTTTCTTT.

The chain recombines TRBV9 with TRBJ2-7; possible D gene TRBD1, 5 bases. This CDR3 is built from 14 residues. Trimming removed 2 bases from V and 6 bases from J, with 15 bases in between. CDR1 and CDR2 from the germline V gene are SGDLS and YYNGEE. In DNA form, the CDR3 reads TGTGCCAGCAGCGTCGGACATGGGGCTTCCGAGCAGTACTTC. Protein: CASSVGHGASEQYF.

The rearrangement joins TRBV3-1 to TRBJ2-7; 10 nucleotides align to TRBD2. The CDR3 spans 15 residues. Germline V gene lookup returns CDR1 LGHDT and CDR2 YNNKEL (reference sequence). The J segment lost 4 bases and the V segment lost 8 bases, leaving 11 bases of the junction unmatched. DNA for the CDR3: TGTGCCAGCGAAAACGGTGCTAGCGGGAGATACGAGCAGTACTTC. It codes for CASENGASGRYEQYF.

In the case of this clonotype: The junction shows a germline mismatch at one end, possibly a read error. V gene TRBV20-1 combines with J gene TRBJ2-5, with TRBD2 matching 9 bases. In germline, CDR1 is DFQATT, CDR2 SNEGSKA (reference sequence). The CDR3 extends over 12 amino acids. CDR3: CSARTSGATLNF. In DNA, the CDR3 is TGCAGTGCTAGGACTAGCGGTGCCACTCTTAACTTC.

The gene calls are TRBV7-3 and TRBJ1-1, with TRBD1 matching 7 bases. CDR1 is SGHTA, CDR2 FQGTGA, per germline. This CDR3 contains 16 residues. Trimming at V came to 1 base and at J to 1 base, leaving 6 bases not matched to a gene. The CDR3 nucleotides are TGTGCCAGCAGCTTAATCCCGACAGGGCCGAACACTGAAGCTTTCTTT. It specifies CASSLIPTGPNTEAFF.

This chain connects TRBV30 to TRBJ1-1; D is perhaps TRBD1 (6 bases). Trimming left V 3 bases short and J 3 bases short, with 11 bases between. This CDR3 has 13 amino acids. From germline, CDR1 is GTSNPN and CDR2 SVGIG (reference sequence). The CDR3 reads CAWRRGGDTEAFF. The CDR3 DNA reads TGTGCCTGGAGACGAGGGGGGGACACTGAAGCTTTCTTT.

Points on this clonotype: This may be a read error, as it is one base from a much larger clone. The genes are TRBV28 and TRBJ1-2; 11 nucleotides match TRBD1. V lost 4 bases to trimming and J lost 6 bases; unmatched junction nucleotides: 10. Germline CDR1 and CDR2: MDHEN and SYDVKM. The CDR3 is made up of 16 amino acids. The CDR3 sequence: CASSSPGQGVIHGYTF. The CDR3 DNA is TGTGCCAGCAGTTCTCCGGGACAGGGGGTCATCCATGGCTACACCTTC.

CDR3 sequence: CASSLASGIGEQYF. Here the CDR3 DNA reads TGTGCCAGCAGCTTAGCTAGCGGGATAGGCGAGCAGTACTTC. J is TRBJ2-7 and V is TRBV11-2; 9 nucleotides match TRBD2. Trimming took 1 base from V and 6 from J; bases not matched to a gene: 4. Per the germline V gene, CDR1 is SGHAT and CDR2 is FQNNGV. The CDR3 is 14 amino acids.

The table lists this clonotype with a few counts. The gene calls are TRBV5-1 and TRBJ1-6; D gene uncertain. V lost 5 bases to trimming and J lost 8 bases, with 11 bases between them. Per the germline V gene, CDR1 is SGHRS and CDR2 is YFSETQ. This CDR3 is built from 13 residues. CDR3 in amino acids: CASRRMDDSPLHF. In nucleotides, the CDR3 is TGCGCCAGCAGACGGATGGATGATTCACCCCTCCACTTT.

The chain employs TRBV7-2 and TRBJ1-3; 8 nucleotides align to TRBD1. V lost 6 bases and J lost 0; bases outside the gene matches: 22. The CDR3 runs to 21 residues. CDR1 and CDR2 from the germline V gene are SGHTA and FQGNSA. The DNA for the CDR3 is TGTGCCAGCAGACATAGAGCGGGAAGGGCAGGACAGGGAACCTCTGGAAACACCATATATTTT. Its translation is CASRHRAGRAGQGTSGNTIYF.

The table lists this clonotype with many counts. V gene TRBV2 combines with J gene TRBJ1-2, with D tentatively TRBD1 (6 bases). CDR3 length: 15 residues. Trimming shortened V by 5 bases and J by 5 bases, and 18 bases separated the two germline ends. Per germline, CDR1 SNHLY and CDR2 FYNNEI. The CDR3 DNA sequence: TGTGCCAGCAGTTACAGGGAAATAACATCGTATGGCTACACCTTC. This codes for CASSYREITSYGYTF.

V gene TRBV29-1 combines with J gene TRBJ1-2, with 11 bases identical to TRBD1. After removal of 4 bases from V and 4 bases from J, the junction contained 8 bases not matched to a gene. CDR1 and CDR2 from the germline V gene are SQVTM and ANQGSEA. This CDR3 comprises 15 residues. The CDR3 region is CSVGAPGTGGYGYTF. For the CDR3, the DNA is TGCAGCGTTGGAGCCCCCGGGACAGGGGGCTATGGCTACACCTTC.

On this clonotype itself: A much larger clone is a single base away; this may be a read error. The V and J genes are TRBV12-3 or TRBV12-4 and TRBJ1-1; D may be TRBD1 (5 bases). The CDR3 has 12 amino acids. V lost 8 bases and J lost 5, with 12 bases in between. The CDR3 DNA follows: TGTGCCAGCGGGACCCAGGGAACTGAAGCTTTCTTT. Its protein product is CASGTQGTEAFF.